Listed here are 8 T cell receptor beta chains from one sample, sequenced in a study of long-term antiretroviral therapy in people with HIV. immunoSEQ v3.0 was run at survey level. Profiling relied on immunoSEQ multiplex PCR, and the TCRdb table lists in-frame clones only, not all of them. Of under 25,000 clones in the sample, approximately 83% are singletons; the top ten hold about 9.3%. The specimen comprised unsorted PBMCs, sampled 0.5 years before starting antiretroviral therapy. The receptors were sampled from a man younger than 35 with HIV.

The chain links TRBV7-8 to TRBJ2-7; unclear D gene. Between the trimmed V and J ends, which lost 1 base and 5 bases, there was a span of 6 bases. This CDR3 is built from 12 residues. Per germline, CDR1 SGHVS and CDR2 FQNEAQ. CDR3 in amino acids: CASSLGFNEQYF. The CDR3 nucleotides read TGTGCCAGCAGCTTAGGCTTCAACGAGCAGTACTTC.

V gene TRBV6-6 combines with J gene TRBJ1-1; no definite D call. The CDR3 loop spans 13 amino acids. Trimming took 4 bases from V and 8 from J, leaving 14 bases between them. The germline V gene has CDR1 MNHNY and CDR2 SVGAGI (reference sequence). The CDR3 nucleotides are TGTGCCAGCAGTTTCGGGAGTTCCTTCGAAGCTTTCTTT. It specifies CASSFGSSFEAFF.

The rearrangement uses TRBV10-3 and TRBJ1-2, with TRBD1 identical over 7 bases. V lost 3 bases to trimming and J lost 1 base; unmatched junction nucleotides: 5. The length of the CDR3 is 15 residues. The germline V gene encodes CDR1 ENHRY and CDR2 SYGVKD. The CDR3 loop reads CAISEGGNRNYGYTF. For the CDR3, the DNA is TGTGCCATCAGTGAAGGGGGCAACCGTAACTATGGCTACACCTTC.

This chain joins TRBV27 and TRBJ2-1, with 7 bases lining up with TRBD1. Germline CDR1 MNHEY, CDR2 SMNVEV (reference sequence). V lost 7 bases to trimming and J lost 1 base; unmatched junction nucleotides: 10. The CDR3 spans 16 residues. The CDR3 nucleotides read TGTGCCAGCACTCCCTCAGGGGGTAGATCCTACAATGAGCAGTTCTTC. This gives the protein CASTPSGGRSYNEQFF.

This clone was counted a single time. The CDR3 protein is CATSSQTGYNEQFF. The CDR3, as DNA: TGTGCCACCAGCAGTCAGACGGGGTACAATGAGCAGTTCTTC. The rearrangement uses TRBV15 and TRBJ2-1; perhaps TRBD2 as D (5 bases). Trimming removed 3 bases at V and 4 bases at J, with 10 bases between. Germline V gives CDR1 LNHNV, CDR2 YYDKDF (reference sequence). This CDR3 comprises 14 residues.

The chain combines TRBV7-2 with TRBJ1-1, with D tentatively TRBD1 (5 bases). The CDR3 has 17 residues. Germline V gene data show CDR1 as SGHTA and CDR2 as FQGNSA. V lost 4 bases and J 1 base, leaving 19 bases between the germline ends. The CDR3 nucleotides are TGTGCCAGCAGCTCCATAGCAAGGGGTGTGACGAACACTGAAGCTTTCTTT. It encodes CASSSIARGVTNTEAFF.

The rearrangement links TRBV18 to TRBJ2-5; D is undetermined. This CDR3 comprises 11 residues. Between the trimmed V and J ends, which lost 2 bases and 5 bases, there was a span of 3 bases. CDR1 KGHSH and CDR2 LQKENI come from the germline V gene. The CDR3 nucleotides read TGTGCCAGCTCACCAGGGGAGACCCAGTACTTC. It is translated as CASSPGETQYF.

The chain joins TRBV9 to TRBJ2-7; 10 nucleotides agree with TRBD1. Germline CDR1 reads SGDLS; CDR2 reads YYNGEE. V dropped 3 bases and J dropped 1; count of bases not matched to a gene: 4. CDR3 length equals 15 residues. The CDR3 DNA is TGTGCCAGCAGCGCCGGACAGGGGGGATCCTACGAGCAGTACTTC. Its translation is CASSAGQGGSYEQYF.